The sequence of this T cell receptor beta chain was determined in a study of blood T cell repertoires in COVID-19. Study-wide context: Samples representing acute and convalescent COVID-19 were sourced from the United States, Italy and Spain.

Germline CDR1 reads LGHDT; CDR2 reads YNNKEL (reference sequence). CDR3 length equals 16 residues. J was trimmed by 6 bases and V by 3 bases; bases with no gene match: 9. In the study's own analysis: Quantification of nucleated cells was approximated via reference gene primer amplification. Generated by immunoSEQ multiplex PCR, the TCRdb table keeps only in-frame clones and is missing some. D and trimming were read from the DNA, whereas the V and J calls and clone size are those reported in that table. This table holds about 87,000 clones, around 90% found once. The sample comprised peripheral blood. The rearrangement uses TRBV3-1 (or the pseudogene TRBV3-2) and TRBJ2-3; 10 nucleotides match TRBD1. The TCR sequence derives from a middle-aged man with acute or convalescent COVID-19. CDR3 nucleotides: TGTGCCAGCAGCCACTCACGGGACAGGGGTTCGGATACGCAGTATTTT. This gives the protein CASSHSRDRGSDTQYF.